The source of this T cell receptor beta chain is a study of T-cell memory formation after mild COVID-19. Amplification by 5'RACE using constant-segment primers produced TCR alpha and TCR beta cDNA libraries that carried sample barcodes and UMIs. TCRdb reprocessed the 5' RACE reads with MiXCR, giving one entry per CDR3 protein. The sample consists of under 600,000 distinct CDR3 sequences, less than 25% of them appearing once. Study results and caveats: Day 15 to 85 contracting clones showed balanced CD4/CD8; day 15 to 37 expanders favored CD4+. Among clones peaking at day 37 in the second wave, SARS-CoV-2 specificity remained unconfirmed.

This clonotype was seen a handful of times. Its antigen remains unknown. The germline CDR1 and CDR2 sequences are SQVTM and ANQGSEA. The CDR3 runs to 15 residues. V was shortened by 1 base and J by 0 bases, with 10 bases between the two germline ends. The material sequenced was PBMCs or a T cell subset sorted from them (not recorded which). The chain is built from TRBV29-1 and TRBJ2-1; the D is unclear. This receptor was obtained from an adult woman who had mild COVID-19 (a few samples of this study predate the infection). Cell type and time point are not known. CDR3 in amino acids: CSVEVEQSSYNEQFF. The CDR3 bases are TGCAGCGTTGAAGTGGAACAGAGCTCCTACAATGAGCAGTTCTTC.